The clone carrying this T cell receptor (beta chain) has a count of ten or more. Its matching antigen is unknown. This sample was included in a study of glioma-infiltrating T cells. General study results and limits: Gliomas, especially low-grade, showed above-expected tissue-blood divergence; non-neoplastic patients showed below.

Amplification of TCR alpha and beta CDR3 regions from RNA used iRepertoire nested multiplex PCR. One-step reverse transcription and amplification started from around 100-400 ng of tissue mRNA or PBMC total RNA. Each CDR3 protein is one row after TCRdb ran MiXCR on the multiplex PCR reads. The repertoire holds about 130,000 distinct CDR3 sequences, with under 30% as singletons. The CDR3 extends over 13 amino acids. Germline V CDR1 and CDR2: MDHEN, SYDVKM. V was clipped by 6 bases and J by 1 base, with 10 bases between them. This chain uses TRBV28 with TRBJ2-7, with unresolved D. The sequence was collected from a human donor with low-grade glioma or glioblastoma, undergoing nonglioma brain surgery, or in good health (not recorded which). Source material: glioma tissue, nonneoplastic brain tissue, or PBMCs (not recorded which). This CDR3 is CASSNTQSYEQYV. In nucleotides, the CDR3 is TGTGCCAGCAGCAACACTCAATCCTACGAGCAGTACGTC.